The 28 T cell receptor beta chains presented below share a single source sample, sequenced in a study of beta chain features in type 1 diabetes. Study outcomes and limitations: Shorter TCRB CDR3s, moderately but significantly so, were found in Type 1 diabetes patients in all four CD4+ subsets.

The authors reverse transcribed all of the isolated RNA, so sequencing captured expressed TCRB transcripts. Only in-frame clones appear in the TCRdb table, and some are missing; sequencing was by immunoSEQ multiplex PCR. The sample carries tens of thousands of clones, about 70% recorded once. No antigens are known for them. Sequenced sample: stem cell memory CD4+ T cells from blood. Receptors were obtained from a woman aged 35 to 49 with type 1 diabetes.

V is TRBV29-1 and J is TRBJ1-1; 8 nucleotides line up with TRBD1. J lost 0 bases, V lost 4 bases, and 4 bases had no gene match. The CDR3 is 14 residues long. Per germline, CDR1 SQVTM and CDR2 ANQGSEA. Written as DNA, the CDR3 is TGCAGCGTTGTTCAGGGGGCGGTGAACACTGAAGCTTTCTTT. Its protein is CSVVQGAVNTEAFF. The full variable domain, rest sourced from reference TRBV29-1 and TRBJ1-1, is SAVISQKPSRDICQRGTSLTIQCQVDSQVTMMFWYRQQPGQSLTLIATANQGSEATYESGFVIDKFPISRPNLTFSTLTVSNMSPEDSSIYLCSVVQGAVNTEAFFGQGTRLTVV.

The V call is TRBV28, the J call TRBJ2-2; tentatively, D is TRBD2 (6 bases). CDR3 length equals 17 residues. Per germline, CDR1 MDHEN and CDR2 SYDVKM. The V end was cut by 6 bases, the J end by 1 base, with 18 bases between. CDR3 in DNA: TGTGCCAGCAGCTCCGGGGGATCTCCAGGGAACACCGGGGAGCTGTTTTTT. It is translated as CASSSGGSPGNTGELFF. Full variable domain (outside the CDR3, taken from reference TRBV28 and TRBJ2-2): DVKVTQSSRYLVKRTGEKVFLECVQDMDHENMFWYRQDPGLGLRLIYFSYDVKMKEKGDIPEGYSVSREKKERFSLILESASTNQTSMYLCASSSGGSPGNTGELFFGEGSRLTVL.

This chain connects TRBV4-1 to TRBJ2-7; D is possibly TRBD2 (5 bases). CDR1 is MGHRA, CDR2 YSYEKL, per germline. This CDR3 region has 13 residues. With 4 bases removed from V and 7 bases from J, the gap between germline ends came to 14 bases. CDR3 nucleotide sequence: TGCGCCAGCAGCCTTCCGGCCCCGGGGGAGCAGTACTTC. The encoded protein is CASSLPAPGEQYF.

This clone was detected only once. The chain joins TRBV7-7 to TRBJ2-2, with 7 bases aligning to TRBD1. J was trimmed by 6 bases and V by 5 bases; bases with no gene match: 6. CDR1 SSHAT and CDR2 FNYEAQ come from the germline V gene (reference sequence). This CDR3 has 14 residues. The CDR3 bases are TGTGCCAGCAGCCTTGGACAGGTAGCCGGGGAGCTGTTTTTT. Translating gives CASSLGQVAGELFF.

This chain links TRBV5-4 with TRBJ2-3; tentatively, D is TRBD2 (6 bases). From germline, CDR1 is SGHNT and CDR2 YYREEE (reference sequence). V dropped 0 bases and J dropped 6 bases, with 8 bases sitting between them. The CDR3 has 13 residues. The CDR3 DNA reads TGTGCCAGCAGCTTGGCCGGAGGGGATACGCAGTATTTT. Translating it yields CASSLAGGDTQYF. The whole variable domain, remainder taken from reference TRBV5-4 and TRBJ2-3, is ETGVTQSPTHLIKTRGQQVTLRCSSQSGHNTVSWYQQALGQGPQFIFQYYREEENGRGNFPPRFSGLQFPNYSSELNVNALELDDSALYLCASSLAGGDTQYFGPGTRLTVL.

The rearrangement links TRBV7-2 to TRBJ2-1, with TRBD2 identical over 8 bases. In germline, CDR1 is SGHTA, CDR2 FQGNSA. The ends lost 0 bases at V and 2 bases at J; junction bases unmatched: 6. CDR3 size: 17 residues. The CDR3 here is CASSLAPGLGTYNEQFF. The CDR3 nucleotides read TGTGCCAGCAGCTTAGCCCCGGGACTAGGCACCTACAATGAGCAGTTCTTC.

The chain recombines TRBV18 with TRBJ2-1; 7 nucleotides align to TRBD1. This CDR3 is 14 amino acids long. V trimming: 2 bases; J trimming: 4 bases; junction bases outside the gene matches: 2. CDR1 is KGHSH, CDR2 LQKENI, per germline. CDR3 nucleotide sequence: TGTGCCAGCTCACCAGGGACAGCTTACAATGAGCAGTTCTTC. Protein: CASSPGTAYNEQFF.

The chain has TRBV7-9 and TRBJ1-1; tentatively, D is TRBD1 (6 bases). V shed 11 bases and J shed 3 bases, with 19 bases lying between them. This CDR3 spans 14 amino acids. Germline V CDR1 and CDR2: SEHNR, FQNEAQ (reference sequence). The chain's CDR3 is CASGGREGYTEAFF. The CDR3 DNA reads TGTGCCTCTGGGGGCAGGGAGGGGTACACTGAAGCTTTCTTT.

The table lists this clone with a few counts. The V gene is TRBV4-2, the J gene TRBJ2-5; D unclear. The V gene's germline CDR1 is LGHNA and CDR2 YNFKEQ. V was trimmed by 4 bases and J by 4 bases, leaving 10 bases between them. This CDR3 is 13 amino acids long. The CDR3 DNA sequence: TGTGCCAGCAGCCTCTTCTCAGGAGAGACCCAGTACTTC. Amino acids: CASSLFSGETQYF.

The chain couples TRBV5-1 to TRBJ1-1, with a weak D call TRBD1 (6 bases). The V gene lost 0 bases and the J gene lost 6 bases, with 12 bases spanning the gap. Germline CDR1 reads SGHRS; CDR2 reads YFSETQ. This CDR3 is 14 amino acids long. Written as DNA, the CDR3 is TGCGCCAGCAGCTTGGGAGGGGGACCCCCTGAAGCTTTCTTT. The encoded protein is CASSLGGGPPEAFF.

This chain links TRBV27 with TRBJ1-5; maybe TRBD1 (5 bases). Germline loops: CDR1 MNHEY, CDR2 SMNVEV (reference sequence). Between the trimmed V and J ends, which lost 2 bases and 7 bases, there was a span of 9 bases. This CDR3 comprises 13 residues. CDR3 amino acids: CASSLTGYQPQHF. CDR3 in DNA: TGTGCCAGCAGTTTAACAGGTTACCAGCCCCAGCATTTT.

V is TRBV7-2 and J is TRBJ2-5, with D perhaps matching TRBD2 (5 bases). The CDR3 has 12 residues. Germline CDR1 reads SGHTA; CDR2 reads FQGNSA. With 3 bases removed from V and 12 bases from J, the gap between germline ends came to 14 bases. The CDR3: CASSLEDSPKYF. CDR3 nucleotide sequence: TGTGCCAGCAGCTTGGAGGACTCTCCCAAGTACTTC.

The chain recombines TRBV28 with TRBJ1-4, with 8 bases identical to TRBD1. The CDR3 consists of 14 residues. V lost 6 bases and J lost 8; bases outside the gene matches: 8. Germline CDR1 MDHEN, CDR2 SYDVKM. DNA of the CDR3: TGTGCCAGCAGGGAAGGGACAGGTCCGGAAAAACTGTTTTTT. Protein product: CASREGTGPEKLFF.

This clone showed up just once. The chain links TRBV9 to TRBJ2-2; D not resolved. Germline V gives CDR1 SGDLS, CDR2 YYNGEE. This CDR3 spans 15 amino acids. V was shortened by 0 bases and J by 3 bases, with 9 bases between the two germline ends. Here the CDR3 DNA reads TGTGCCAGCAGCGTAGACTCGGAGTACACCGGGGAGCTGTTTTTT. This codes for CASSVDSEYTGELFF. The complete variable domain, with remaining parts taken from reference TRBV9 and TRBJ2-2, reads DSGVTQTPKHLITATGQRVTLRCSPRSGDLSVYWYQQSLDQGLQFLIQYYNGEERAKGNILERFSAQQFPDLHSELNLSSLELGDSALYFCASSVDSEYTGELFFGEGSRLTVL.

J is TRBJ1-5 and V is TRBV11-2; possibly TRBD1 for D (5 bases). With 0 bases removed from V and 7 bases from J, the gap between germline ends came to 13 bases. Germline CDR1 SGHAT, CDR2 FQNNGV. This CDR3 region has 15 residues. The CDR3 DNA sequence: TGTGCCAGCAGCTTAGATAGCCATCAGGGACAGCCCCAGCATTTT. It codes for CASSLDSHQGQPQHF.

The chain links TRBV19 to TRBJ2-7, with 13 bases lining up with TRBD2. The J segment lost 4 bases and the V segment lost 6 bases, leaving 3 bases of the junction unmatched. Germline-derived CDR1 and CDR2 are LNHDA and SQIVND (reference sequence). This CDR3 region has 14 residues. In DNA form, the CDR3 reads TGTGCCAGTAGGACTAGCGGGGGGCATTACGAGCAGTACTTC. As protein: CASRTSGGHYEQYF.

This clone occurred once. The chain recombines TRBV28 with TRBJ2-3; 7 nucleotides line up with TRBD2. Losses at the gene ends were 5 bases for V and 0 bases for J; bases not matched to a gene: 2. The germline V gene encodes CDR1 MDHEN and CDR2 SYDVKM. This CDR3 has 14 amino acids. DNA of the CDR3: TGTGCCAGCAGTAGCGGGGCTAGCACAGATACGCAGTATTTT. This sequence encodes CASSSGASTDTQYF.

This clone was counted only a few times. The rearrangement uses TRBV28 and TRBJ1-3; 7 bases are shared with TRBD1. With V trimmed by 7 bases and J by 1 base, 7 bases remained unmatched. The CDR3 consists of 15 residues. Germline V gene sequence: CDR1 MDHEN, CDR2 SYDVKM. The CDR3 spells CASIDRELSGNTIYF. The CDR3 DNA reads TGTGCCAGCATCGACAGGGAACTTTCTGGAAACACCATATATTTT.

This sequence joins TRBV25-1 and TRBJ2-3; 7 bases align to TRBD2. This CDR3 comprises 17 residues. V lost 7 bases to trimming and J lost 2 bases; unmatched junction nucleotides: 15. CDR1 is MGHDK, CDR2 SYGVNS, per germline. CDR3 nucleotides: TGTGCCAGCACCGAGCGGGGACGGCACCTACCCACAGATACGCAGTATTTT. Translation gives CASTERGRHLPTDTQYF.

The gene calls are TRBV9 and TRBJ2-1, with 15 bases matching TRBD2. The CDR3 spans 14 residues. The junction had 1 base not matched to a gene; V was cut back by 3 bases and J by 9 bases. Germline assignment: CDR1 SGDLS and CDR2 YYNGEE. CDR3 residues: CASSEGLAGGEQFF. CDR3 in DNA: TGTGCCAGCAGCGAGGGACTAGCGGGAGGTGAGCAGTTCTTC.

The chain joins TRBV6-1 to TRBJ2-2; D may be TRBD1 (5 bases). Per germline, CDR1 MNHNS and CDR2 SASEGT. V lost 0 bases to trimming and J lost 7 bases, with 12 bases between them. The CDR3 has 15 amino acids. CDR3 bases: TGTGCCAGCAGTGAAGCGAAGGGGTCGATCGGGGAGCTGTTTTTT. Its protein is CASSEAKGSIGELFF.

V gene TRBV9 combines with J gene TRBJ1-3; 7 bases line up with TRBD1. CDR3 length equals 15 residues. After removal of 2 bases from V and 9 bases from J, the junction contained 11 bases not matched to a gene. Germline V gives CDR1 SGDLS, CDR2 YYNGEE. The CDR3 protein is CASSVTGAPLGTIYF. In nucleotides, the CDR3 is TGTGCCAGCAGCGTTACAGGGGCCCCTTTAGGCACCATATATTTT.

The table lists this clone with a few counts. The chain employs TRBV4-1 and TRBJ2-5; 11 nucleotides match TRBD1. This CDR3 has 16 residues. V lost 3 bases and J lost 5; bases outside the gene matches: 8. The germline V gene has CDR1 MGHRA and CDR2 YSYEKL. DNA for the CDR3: TGCGCCAGCAGCCAGGCACCGGGACAGGGGGTGGAGACCCAGTACTTC. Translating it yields CASSQAPGQGVETQYF.

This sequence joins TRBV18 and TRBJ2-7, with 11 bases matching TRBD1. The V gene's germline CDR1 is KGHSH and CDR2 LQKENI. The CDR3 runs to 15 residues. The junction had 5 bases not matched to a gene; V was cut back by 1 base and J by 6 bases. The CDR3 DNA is TGTGCCAGCTCACCACAGGGACAGGGGGGAACCGAGCAGTACTTC. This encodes CASSPQGQGGTEQYF.

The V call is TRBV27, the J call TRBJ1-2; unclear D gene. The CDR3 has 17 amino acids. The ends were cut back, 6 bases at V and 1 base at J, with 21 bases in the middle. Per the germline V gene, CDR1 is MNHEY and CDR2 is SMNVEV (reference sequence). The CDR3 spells CASSPSDAAGFNYGYTF. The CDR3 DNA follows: TGTGCCAGCAGCCCCTCCGACGCCGCCGGGTTTAACTATGGCTACACCTTC.

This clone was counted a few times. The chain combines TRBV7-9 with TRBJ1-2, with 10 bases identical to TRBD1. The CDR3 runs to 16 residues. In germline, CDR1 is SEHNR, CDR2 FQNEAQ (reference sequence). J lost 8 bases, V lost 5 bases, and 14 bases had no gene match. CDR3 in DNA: TGTGCCAGCAGCCAGGGACAGGGGATAGGAGATCGGGGCTACACCTTC. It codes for CASSQGQGIGDRGYTF. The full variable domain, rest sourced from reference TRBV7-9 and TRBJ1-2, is DTGVSQNPRHKITKRGQNVTFRCDPISEHNRLYWYRQTLGQGPEFLTYFQNEAQLEKSRLLSDRFSAERPKGSFSTLEIQRTEQGDSAMYLCASSQGQGIGDRGYTFGSGTRLTVV.

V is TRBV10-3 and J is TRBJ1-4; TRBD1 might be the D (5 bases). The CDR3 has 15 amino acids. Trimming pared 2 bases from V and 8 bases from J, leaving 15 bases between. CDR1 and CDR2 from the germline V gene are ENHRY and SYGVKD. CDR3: CAISEPTGGMEKLFF. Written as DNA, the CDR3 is TGTGCCATCAGTGAGCCTACGGGGGGAATGGAAAAACTGTTTTTT.

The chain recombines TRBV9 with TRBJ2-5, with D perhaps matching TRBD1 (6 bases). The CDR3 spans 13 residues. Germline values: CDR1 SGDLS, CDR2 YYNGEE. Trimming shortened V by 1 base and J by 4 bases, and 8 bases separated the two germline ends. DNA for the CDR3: TGTGCCAGCAGCGTAACAGGGTTAGAGACCCAGTACTTC. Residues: CASSVTGLETQYF.